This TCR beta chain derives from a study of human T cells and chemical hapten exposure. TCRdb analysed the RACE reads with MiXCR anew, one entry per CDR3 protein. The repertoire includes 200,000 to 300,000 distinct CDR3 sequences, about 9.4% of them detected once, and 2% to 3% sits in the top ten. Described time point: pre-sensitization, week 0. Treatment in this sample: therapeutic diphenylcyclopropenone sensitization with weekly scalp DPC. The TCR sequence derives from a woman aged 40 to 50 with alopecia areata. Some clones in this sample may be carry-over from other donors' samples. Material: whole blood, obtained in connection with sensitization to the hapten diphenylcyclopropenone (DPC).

CDR3 in amino acids: CASSPAGVQTLYGYTF. The CDR3 bases are TGTGCCAGCAGCCCCGCGGGAGTCCAGACCCTCTATGGCTACACCTTC. V is TRBV28 and J is TRBJ1-2; unclear D gene. Looked up from germline, CDR1 is MDHEN and CDR2 is SYDVKM. The ends were cut back, 6 bases at V and 4 bases at J, with 21 bases in the middle. The CDR3 runs to 16 residues.